These 14 T cell receptor beta chains were sequenced from one sample in a study of cytomegalovirus exposure and HLA in healthy donors. Sequencing used immunoSEQ multiplex PCR; TCRdb keeps in-frame clones, though not all of them. The data show tens of thousands of clones, with approximately 91% seen just once and around 2.1% held by the top ten. The material sequenced was PBMCs. The source of these receptors is a man aged 30 to 45 in good health and CMV-seronegative.

In this sample, this clone turned up once. The CDR3 region has the DNA TGTGCCAGCAGCGTAGGAACAGGGCTGAACACCGGGGAGCTGTTTTTT. Translating gives CASSVGTGLNTGELFF. This chain uses TRBV9 with TRBJ2-2, with a possible D match to TRBD1 (6 bases). Germline lookup yields CDR1 SGDLS and CDR2 YYNGEE. Trimming pared 0 bases from V and 1 base from J, leaving 10 bases between. CDR3 length equals 16 residues.

The J gene is TRBJ2-3, the V gene TRBV27, with D perhaps TRBD2 (6 bases). V shed 5 bases and J shed 0 bases, with 12 bases lying between them. CDR3 length: 15 amino acids. In germline, CDR1 is MNHEY, CDR2 SMNVEV (reference sequence). The CDR3 spells CASSPWGGSTDTQYF. The CDR3 coding sequence is TGTGCCAGCAGTCCTTGGGGAGGTAGCACAGATACGCAGTATTTT.

The chain combines TRBV6-6 with TRBJ2-2; tentative D call: TRBD1 (7 bases). CDR1 MNHNY and CDR2 SVGAGI come from the germline V gene (reference sequence). The germline V and J ends were trimmed by 8 bases and 4 bases, with 17 bases remaining between them. This CDR3 region has 15 residues. CDR3 loop: CASGGGTDPTGELFF. CDR3 sequence (DNA): TGTGCCAGCGGGGGCGGGACAGACCCCACCGGGGAGCTGTTTTTT.

Turning to this clone: This sample also contains other DNA sequences that code for the same CDR3. The chain combines TRBV27 with TRBJ2-1; TRBD2 agrees at 7 bases. This CDR3 contains 15 residues. CDR1 is MNHEY, CDR2 SMNVEV, per germline (reference sequence). V lost 0 bases and J lost 1; bases outside the gene matches: 0. The DNA of the CDR3 is TGTGCCAGCAGTTTATCGGGGGGGTCCTACAATGAGCAGTTCTTC. Protein: CASSLSGGSYNEQFF.

The V call is TRBV12-5, the J call TRBJ2-1; D unclear. The CDR3 sequence is 14 residues long. Trimming took 5 bases from V and 5 from J, leaving 13 bases between them. Per the germline V gene, CDR1 is LGHNT and CDR2 is FRNRAP. This chain's CDR3 is CASGENWSNNEQFF. The CDR3 DNA sequence: TGTGCTAGTGGTGAGAACTGGTCCAACAATGAGCAGTTCTTC.

The chain links TRBV29-1 to TRBJ2-7; TRBD1 matches 9 bases. CDR3 length: 14 amino acids. Germline CDR1 is SQVTM and CDR2 is ANQGSEA. With V trimmed by 6 bases and J by 6 bases, 12 bases remained unmatched. As DNA, the CDR3 is TGCAGCGTCCGTTACCGGGACAGGGTCTCCGAGCAGTACTTC. As protein: CSVRYRDRVSEQYF.

This clone was observed a single time. The chain couples TRBV15 to TRBJ1-1; D is undetermined. The CDR3 covers 13 residues. In germline, CDR1 is LNHNV, CDR2 YYDKDF (reference sequence). V shed 4 bases and J shed 3 bases, with 9 bases lying between them. The CDR3 bases are TGTGCCACCAGCACCAGTGAATACACTGAAGCTTTCTTT. Translated: CATSTSEYTEAFF.

This chain uses TRBV19 with TRBJ1-5, with D possibly TRBD1 on 5 matching bases. The V end was cut by 3 bases, the J end by 2 bases, with 8 bases between. Germline V gene lookup returns CDR1 LNHDA and CDR2 SQIVND (reference sequence). The CDR3 consists of 14 residues. This CDR3 is CASSMPRGNQPQHF. In DNA, the CDR3 is TGTGCCAGTAGTATGCCCAGGGGCAATCAGCCCCAGCATTTT.

V is TRBV6-1 and J is TRBJ1-6; TRBD1 matches at 9 bases. The CDR3 has 14 residues. Looked up from germline, CDR1 is MNHNS and CDR2 is SASEGT. V lost 4 bases and J lost 9; bases outside the gene matches: 4. CDR3 in DNA: TGTGCCAGCAGTGGGGACAGGGTAATTTCACCCCTCCACTTT. Its protein product is CASSGDRVISPLHF.

This rearrangement joins TRBV5-1 to TRBJ2-2, with no clear D. Between the trimmed V and J ends, which lost 3 bases and 6 bases, there was a span of 12 bases. This CDR3 is built from 14 residues. CDR1 is SGHRS, CDR2 YFSETQ, per germline. This CDR3 is CASSWRHGSGELFF. The CDR3 bases are TGCGCCAGCAGCTGGCGACATGGGTCCGGGGAGCTGTTTTTT.

The chain has TRBV11-2 and TRBJ1-1; D gene unclear. This CDR3 spans 14 amino acids. With 6 bases removed from V and 0 bases from J, the gap between germline ends came to 11 bases. Germline CDR1 SGHAT, CDR2 FQNNGV. The CDR3 sequence is CASRQSNLNTEAFF. The CDR3 bases are TGTGCCAGCAGACAGTCCAATCTGAACACTGAAGCTTTCTTT.

The V gene is TRBV27, the J gene TRBJ1-1; no reliable D call. The CDR3 extends over 13 amino acids. Trimming left V 5 bases short and J 1 base short, with 8 bases between. Per the germline V gene, CDR1 is MNHEY and CDR2 is SMNVEV (reference sequence). The CDR3 sequence: CASSRRGNTEAFF. CDR3 nucleotide sequence: TGTGCCAGCAGTCGCAGAGGGAACACTGAAGCTTTCTTT.

The CDR3 nucleotides are TGTGCCAGCAATGGCCCAGGACAGATGGCCCCCCAAGAGACCCAGTACTTC. This translates into CASNGPGQMAPQETQYF. The chain combines TRBV28 with TRBJ2-5, with a weak D call TRBD1 (6 bases). The CDR3 totals 17 residues. Germline loops: CDR1 MDHEN, CDR2 SYDVKM. V was trimmed by 7 bases and J by 1 base, leaving 22 bases between them.

The V and J genes are TRBV25-1 and TRBJ2-3, with D possibly TRBD2 on 5 matching bases. CDR1 and CDR2 (germline): MGHDK, SYGVNS. The ends were cut back, 2 bases at V and 2 bases at J, with 14 bases in the middle. This CDR3 is 16 amino acids long. CDR3 nucleotides: TGTGCCAGCAGTGAAAGTGGAGGAAAACCCACAGATACGCAGTATTTT. Amino acids: CASSESGGKPTDTQYF.